This T cell receptor beta chain was obtained from a study of T cell changes during pregnancy in multiple sclerosis. From germline, CDR1 is MNHNS and CDR2 SASEGT. This CDR3 spans 14 amino acids. After removal of 3 bases from V and 4 bases from J, the junction contained 6 bases not matched to a gene. Profiling relied on immunoSEQ multiplex PCR, and the TCRdb table lists in-frame clones only, not all of them. The data show tens of thousands of clones, approximately 93% seen once. The receptor was derived from a female donor with multiple sclerosis, enrolled in a pregnancy study. V gene TRBV6-1 combines with J gene TRBJ2-7; 7 nucleotides agree with TRBD2. Here the sequenced sample was peripheral blood, taken in the second trimester of pregnancy. The CDR3 DNA reads as TGTGCCAGCAGTGAGATTAGCGGGTTGTACGAGCAGTACTTC. It specifies CASSEISGLYEQYF.